These 7 T cell receptor beta chains share one sample of origin, sequenced in a study of blood T cells in healthy people across ages. A sample-barcoded 5' primer and a J-beta primer mix were used in a second PCR of roughly 6 to 11 cycles. TCRdb reprocessed the 5' RACE reads with MiXCR, giving one entry per CDR3 protein. The sample contains over 1,500,000 distinct CDR3 sequences, roughly two fifths of which appear only once. Material for sequencing was blood. Every receptor here comes from a human donor in good health.

This clonotype was detected a few times. J is TRBJ2-1 and V is TRBV4-2; 10 nucleotides line up with TRBD2. Per germline, CDR1 LGHNA and CDR2 YNFKEQ. V dropped 1 base and J dropped 0; count of bases not matched to a gene: 3. CDR3 length equals 17 residues. CDR3 residues: CASSQAPSGGSYNEQFF. CDR3 DNA: TGTGCCAGCAGCCAAGCCCCTAGCGGGGGCTCCTACAATGAGCAGTTCTTC.

This clonotype was picked up a small number of times. The chain uses TRBV5-1 and TRBJ2-4; D unclear. The DNA end favors TRBJ2-7, so the J call may be wrong. Germline lookup yields CDR1 SGHRS and CDR2 YFSETQ. The CDR3 spans 13 residues. As DNA, the CDR3 is TGCGCCAGCAGCTTGGTAGGACCGGACGAGCAGTACTTC. Amino acids: CASSLVGPDEQYF.

The chain employs TRBV9 and TRBJ2-4, with D perhaps matching TRBD2 (6 bases). The closer fit of TRBJ2-7 to the DNA end suggests the J call may be wrong. The germline gives CDR1 SGDLS, CDR2 YYNGEE. The CDR3 has 15 residues. The CDR3 reads CASSVSGDSAYEQYF. CDR3 nucleotide sequence: TGTGCCAGCAGCGTGTCCGGGGACTCAGCATACGAGCAGTACTTC.

This clonotype was counted between two and nine times. This rearrangement joins TRBV4-1 to TRBJ2-5; 7 positions agree with TRBD2. The V gene end was trimmed by 1 base and the J gene end by 2 bases; junction bases not matched to a gene: 10. The CDR3 sequence is 17 residues long. The germline V gene has CDR1 MGHRA and CDR2 YSYEKL. This CDR3 is CASSQVIRAGEQETQYF. The CDR3 bases are TGCGCCAGCAGCCAAGTTATTCGGGCGGGGGAGCAAGAGACCCAGTACTTC.

The gene calls are TRBV10-3 and TRBJ2-5; 7 positions match TRBD1. This CDR3 has 15 residues. Germline CDR1 is ENHRY and CDR2 is SYGVKD. With V trimmed by 0 bases and J by 5 bases, 6 bases remained unmatched. The CDR3 loop reads CAISESGRGRETQYF. The CDR3 region has the DNA TGTGCCATCAGTGAGTCGGGAAGGGGGCGTGAGACCCAGTACTTC.

This clonotype was observed a handful of times. The V and J genes are TRBV7-3 and TRBJ2-6, with D maybe TRBD2 (6 bases). Germline CDR1 is SGHTA and CDR2 is FQGTGA. The V and J ends lost 5 bases and 4 bases respectively, with 9 bases between them. This CDR3 is built from 14 residues. CDR3 DNA sequence: TGTGCCAGCAGCCGGAGGGGAGGGGCCAACGTCCTGACTTTC. Translating it yields CASSRRGGANVLTF. The whole variable domain, filled in from reference TRBV7-3 and TRBJ2-6, reads GAGVSQTPSNKVTEKGKYVELRCDPISGHTALYWYRQSLGQGPEFLIYFQGTGAADDSGLPNDRFFAVRPEGSVSTLKIQRTERGDSAVYLCASSRRGGANVLTFGAGSRLTVL.

The chain has TRBV9 and TRBJ2-1; D is unresolved. With 0 bases removed from V and 0 bases from J, the gap between germline ends came to 10 bases. The CDR3 has 16 amino acids. Looked up from germline, CDR1 is SGDLS and CDR2 is YYNGEE. CDR3 in DNA: TGTGCCAGCAGCGTAGAAATGACGAGCTCCTACAATGAGCAGTTCTTC. Translating it yields CASSVEMTSSYNEQFF.